Presented here are 28 T cell receptor beta chains from one specimen sequenced in a study of blood T cell repertoires in COVID-19. TCRdb's copy holds only in-frame clones and misses some; the assay was immunoSEQ multiplex PCR. Of around 180,000 clones in the sample, around 85% were seen once. The source material was peripheral blood. These receptors came from a man between 65 and 85 years old with active or convalescent COVID-19.

V gene TRBV7-9 combines with J gene TRBJ1-5; possibly TRBD1 for D (6 bases). The V and J ends lost 5 bases and 4 bases respectively, with 12 bases between them. Germline V CDR1 and CDR2: SEHNR, FQNEAQ (reference sequence). This CDR3 is built from 14 residues. CDR3 bases: TGTGCCAGCAGCCCACAGGGAGGGAATCAGCCCCAGCATTTT. It encodes CASSPQGGNQPQHF.

This chain joins TRBV12-3 or TRBV12-4 and TRBJ1-1, with no clear D. The germline V and J ends were trimmed by 0 bases and 11 bases, with 13 bases remaining between them. This CDR3 comprises 13 residues. Here the CDR3 DNA reads TGTGCCAGCAGTTTAGCTGGAGGAGTGTGGGCTTTCTTT. It specifies CASSLAGGVWAFF.

The chain recombines TRBV18 with TRBJ2-1; D possibly corresponds to TRBD2 (5 bases). In germline, CDR1 is KGHSH, CDR2 LQKENI. CDR3 size: 15 residues. Trimming shortened V by 3 bases and J by 7 bases, and 16 bases separated the two germline ends. The CDR3 nucleotides read TGTGCCAGCTCACCGCCGGGGAAGGTGGAAAATGAGCAGTTCTTC. As protein: CASSPPGKVENEQFF. Filled out from reference TRBV18 and TRBJ2-1, the complete variable domain reads NAGVMQNPRHLVRRRGQEARLRCSPMKGHSHVYWYRQLPEEGLKFMVYLQKENIIDESGMPKERFSAEFPKEGPSILRIQQVVRGDSAAYFCASSPPGKVENEQFFGPGTRLTVL.

The CDR3 nucleotides read TGTGCCAGCAATTGGCAGAACACCGGGGAGCTGTTTTTT. As protein: CASNWQNTGELFF. The genes are TRBV28 and TRBJ2-2; no definite D call. The CDR3 has 13 amino acids. V was trimmed by 7 bases and J by 1 base, leaving 7 bases between them. CDR1 MDHEN and CDR2 SYDVKM come from the germline V gene.

The gene calls are TRBV12-3 or TRBV12-4 and TRBJ2-5, with D perhaps matching TRBD2 (5 bases). The CDR3 is 13 residues long. V was shortened by 6 bases and J by 9 bases, with 17 bases between the two germline ends. DNA for the CDR3: TGTGCCAGCAGCCCCACCGGGGAGACCCCCCAGTACTTC. Its protein product is CASSPTGETPQYF.

Points on this clone: One end of the junction is discordant with germline, which a read error may explain. This rearrangement joins TRBV4-3 to TRBJ2-5, with TRBD2 matching over 7 bases. Germline loops: CDR1 LGHNA, CDR2 YSLEER. The CDR3 totals 13 residues. As DNA, the CDR3 is TGCGCCAGCAGCCAAGACCTCAGCGGGGCTACGGACTTC. The encoded protein is CASSQDLSGATDF.

This clone was counted once. The chain joins TRBV10-3 to TRBJ2-7, with TRBD1 as a possible D gene (6 bases). The germline V and J ends were trimmed by 7 bases and 5 bases, with 30 bases remaining between them. The germline V gene has CDR1 ENHRY and CDR2 SYGVKD. The CDR3 spans 18 residues. CDR3 sequence: CAINPSQTQGTTGNEQYF. The CDR3 bases are TGTGCCATCAATCCTTCGCAGACACAGGGCACCACTGGCAACGAGCAGTACTTC.

The chain uses TRBV6-5 and TRBJ1-3, with no clear D. The CDR3 runs 14 residues. In germline, CDR1 is MNHEY, CDR2 SVGAGI. V shed 7 bases and J shed 0 bases, with 10 bases lying between them. This chain's CDR3 is CASKNQDSGNTIYF. Here the CDR3 DNA reads TGTGCCAGCAAGAACCAGGACTCTGGAAACACCATATATTTT.

To note about this clone: This sample includes further DNA sequences coding for the same CDR3. The chain is built from TRBV7-2 and TRBJ2-7, with D tentatively TRBD1 (6 bases). With 1 base removed from V and 3 bases from J, the gap between germline ends came to 10 bases. Per the germline V gene, CDR1 is SGHTA and CDR2 is FQGNSA. The CDR3 length is 14 residues. The CDR3 is CASSLGDTYYEQYF. CDR3 in DNA: TGTGCCAGCAGCTTAGGGGACACCTACTACGAGCAGTACTTC. The full variable domain, its missing parts supplied by reference TRBV7-2 and TRBJ2-7, is GAGVSQSPSNKVTEKGKDVELRCDPISGHTALYWYRQSLGQGLEFLIYFQGNSAPDKSGLPSDRFSAERTGGSVSTLTIQRTQQEDSAVYLCASSLGDTYYEQYFGPGTRLTVT.

The CDR3: CASSGGQGARSYNSPLHF. Written as DNA, the CDR3 is TGTGCCAGCAGTGGTGGACAGGGGGCCCGCTCCTATAATTCACCCCTCCACTTT. The chain employs TRBV28 and TRBJ1-6; 11 bases agree with TRBD1. The germline V gene has CDR1 MDHEN and CDR2 SYDVKM. Losses at the gene ends were 5 bases for V and 0 bases for J; bases not matched to a gene: 6. This CDR3 is built from 18 residues.

The chain uses TRBV7-9 and TRBJ1-2, with D perhaps TRBD1 (6 bases). Per germline, CDR1 SEHNR and CDR2 FQNEAQ (reference sequence). The CDR3 is made up of 16 amino acids. V was clipped by 7 bases and J by 3 bases, with 21 bases between them. The CDR3 region is CASTPGQPGRHYGYTF. For the CDR3, the DNA is TGTGCCAGCACCCCGGGACAACCAGGACGTCACTATGGCTACACCTTC.

The rearrangement uses TRBV5-1 and TRBJ2-7; possible D gene TRBD1, 6 bases. With 2 bases removed from V and 3 bases from J, the gap between germline ends came to 9 bases. Germline V gene data show CDR1 as SGHRS and CDR2 as YFSETQ. The CDR3 sequence is 13 residues long. In DNA form, the CDR3 reads TGCGCCAGCAGCTTCGGACAGAACTACGAGCAGTACTTC. It is translated as CASSFGQNYEQYF. The full variable domain, completed using reference TRBV5-1 and TRBJ2-7, is KAGVTQTPRYLIKTRGQQVTLSCSPISGHRSVSWYQQTPGQGLQFLFEYFSETQRNKGNFPGRFSGRQFSNSRSEMNVSTLELGDSALYLCASSFGQNYEQYFGPGTRLTVT.

This clone was detected once. The chain combines TRBV5-1 with TRBJ2-7, with 7 bases identical to TRBD1. The J segment lost 6 bases and the V segment lost 0 bases, leaving 9 bases of the junction unmatched. The length of the CDR3 is 15 residues. Germline V lookup: CDR1 SGHRS, CDR2 YFSETQ. CDR3 bases: TGCGCCAGCAGCTTGGGAATACAGGGGAGTGGCGAGCAGTACTTC. Its protein is CASSLGIQGSGEQYF.

The genes are TRBV29-1 and TRBJ2-2; D gene uncertain. V lost 4 bases and J 0 bases, leaving 12 bases between the germline ends. Germline V lookup: CDR1 SQVTM, CDR2 ANQGSEA. The CDR3 totals 15 residues. As DNA, the CDR3 is TGCAGCGTTGGCCCAGAGGAAGCGAACACCGGGGAGCTGTTTTTT. Translation gives CSVGPEEANTGELFF.

This clone appeared once. This sequence joins TRBV11-2 and TRBJ1-3; unclear D gene. Looked up from germline, CDR1 is SGHAT and CDR2 is FQNNGV. This CDR3 is built from 14 residues. Trimming took 0 bases from V and 2 from J, leaving 5 bases between them. The CDR3 sequence: CASSLEGPGNTIYF. CDR3 coding DNA: TGTGCCAGCAGCTTAGAGGGCCCTGGAAACACCATATATTTT.

The chain employs TRBV27 and TRBJ2-7, with TRBD2 as a possible D gene (6 bases). Germline V gene sequence: CDR1 MNHEY, CDR2 SMNVEV (reference sequence). The V end was cut by 5 bases, the J end by 0 bases, with 17 bases between. The CDR3 is 16 amino acids. The CDR3 loop is CASSKARGLGSYEQYF. CDR3 nucleotide sequence: TGTGCCAGCAGTAAAGCCCGGGGGTTAGGCTCCTACGAGCAGTACTTC.

DNA for the CDR3: TGTGCCAGTAGCCCAACCCCAGGGTTGGGACAGCCCCAGCATTTT. Its protein is CASSPTPGLGQPQHF. This chain uses TRBV19 with TRBJ1-5, with D perhaps TRBD1 (5 bases). V was clipped by 6 bases and J by 7 bases, with 19 bases between them. Germline CDR1 reads LNHDA; CDR2 reads SQIVND (reference sequence). The CDR3 has 15 amino acids.

The chain has TRBV27 and TRBJ2-4, with 8 bases that match TRBD1. V shed 4 bases and J 4 bases; nucleotides not matched to a gene: 6. The germline V gene has CDR1 MNHEY and CDR2 SMNVEV (reference sequence). The CDR3 totals 15 residues. The CDR3 region is CASSSGTGLKNIQYF. The CDR3 DNA reads TGTGCCAGCAGTTCGGGGACAGGTCTAAAAAACATTCAGTACTTC.

Turning to this clone: Within the sample, other DNA sequences also encode this same CDR3. The chain carries TRBV28 and TRBJ1-5; D remains unclear. Germline V gives CDR1 MDHEN, CDR2 SYDVKM. The CDR3 length is 13 residues. V dropped 5 bases and J dropped 2 bases, with 7 bases sitting between them. CDR3 residues: CASSLPGNQPQHF. For the CDR3, the DNA is TGTGCCAGCAGTCTACCGGGCAATCAGCCCCAGCATTTT. Complete variable domain (other parts from reference TRBV28 and TRBJ1-5): DVKVTQSSRYLVKRTGEKVFLECVQDMDHENMFWYRQDPGLGLRLIYFSYDVKMKEKGDIPEGYSVSREKKERFSLILESASTNQTSMYLCASSLPGNQPQHFGDGTRLSIL.

This clone occurred once. The gene calls are TRBV5-1 and TRBJ1-2; D is undetermined. The V and J ends lost 2 bases and 5 bases respectively, with 13 bases between them. The CDR3 length is 14 residues. Germline V lookup: CDR1 SGHRS, CDR2 YFSETQ. The CDR3 region is CASSLDTSLYGYTF. CDR3 in DNA: TGCGCCAGCAGCTTAGACACCTCATTATATGGCTACACCTTC.

This chain uses TRBV19 with TRBJ2-1, with 11 bases fitting TRBD2. This CDR3 comprises 18 residues. Germline assignment: CDR1 LNHDA and CDR2 SQIVND (reference sequence). The trim removed 2 bases at V and 5 bases at J, leaving 11 bases unmatched. Written as DNA, the CDR3 is TGTGCCAGTAGTATATCGGCTAGCGGGAGGACTACACACAATGAGCAGTTCTTC. Its translation is CASSISASGRTTHNEQFF.

V gene TRBV19 combines with J gene TRBJ1-6; D possibly corresponds to TRBD1 (6 bases). The CDR3 has 13 amino acids. Trimming shortened V by 6 bases and J by 7 bases, and 10 bases separated the two germline ends. Per the germline V gene, CDR1 is LNHDA and CDR2 is SQIVND (reference sequence). The CDR3 bases are TGTGCCAGTAGCGATACAGGGAATTCACCCCTCCACTTT. Translating gives CASSDTGNSPLHF.

V usage is TRBV10-1 and J usage is TRBJ2-3; weak D call: TRBD1 (6 bases). CDR3 length equals 12 residues. Trimming took 3 bases from V and 9 from J, leaving 10 bases between them. Germline assignment: CDR1 WNHNN and CDR2 SYGVQD (reference sequence). This CDR3 is CASSDPQGTQYF. The CDR3, as DNA: TGCGCCAGCAGTGACCCCCAGGGGACGCAGTATTTT.

The chain is built from TRBV6-5 and TRBJ2-3, with 10 bases lining up with TRBD2. Germline CDR1 MNHEY, CDR2 SVGAGI. The CDR3 is made up of 15 amino acids. After removal of 6 bases from V and 1 base from J, the junction contained 4 bases not matched to a gene. The CDR3 sequence is CASRLAGAGTDTQYF. CDR3 nucleotides: TGTGCCAGCAGGCTAGCGGGAGCGGGCACAGATACGCAGTATTTT.

This chain joins TRBV27 and TRBJ2-5; D possibly corresponds to TRBD2 (6 bases). V was pared by 4 bases and J by 5 bases, with 11 bases between. In germline, CDR1 is MNHEY, CDR2 SMNVEV (reference sequence). CDR3 size: 13 residues. The CDR3 protein is CASSWTRGETQYF. DNA of the CDR3: TGTGCCAGCAGTTGGACACGGGGGGAGACCCAGTACTTC.

This chain links TRBV15 with TRBJ2-5; possible D gene TRBD2, 5 bases. CDR1 and CDR2 from the germline V gene are LNHNV and YYDKDF (reference sequence). There are 16 residues in the CDR3. With 0 bases removed from V and 0 bases from J, the gap between germline ends came to 11 bases. CDR3 DNA sequence: TGTGCCACCAGCAGAGAGCCGTCGGGGTACCAAGAGACCCAGTACTTC. Amino acids: CATSREPSGYQETQYF.

The chain uses TRBV6-6 and TRBJ1-1; 8 bases fit TRBD1. The CDR3 extends over 14 amino acids. Germline trimming cut 6 bases from V and 0 bases from J; bases unmatched to any gene: 3. Germline V lookup: CDR1 MNHNY, CDR2 SVGAGI (reference sequence). The CDR3 is CASRTGGVNTEAFF. The DNA for the CDR3 is TGTGCCAGCAGAACAGGGGGGGTGAACACTGAAGCTTTCTTT.

The J gene is TRBJ1-2, the V gene TRBV7-2; 10 positions match TRBD1. V was clipped by 2 bases and J by 7 bases; unmatched bases: 4. This CDR3 is built from 14 residues. Germline V gene data show CDR1 as SGHTA and CDR2 as FQGNSA. CDR3 in amino acids: CASSLRQGASGYTF. In nucleotides, the CDR3 is TGTGCCAGCAGCTTAAGACAGGGGGCGAGTGGCTACACCTTC.